This T cell receptor (beta chain) is drawn from a study of cytomegalovirus exposure and HLA in healthy donors. This PCR relied on a set of 60 Vbeta primers and 13 Jbeta primers. Sequenced by immunoSEQ multiplex PCR; TCRdb stores in-frame clones only, minus some. The sample lists 160,000 or so clones, almost 80% occurring once. Study outcomes and limitations: Among TCR beta chains, those listed as cytomegalovirus-associated numbered over 150. Indistinguishable V segments such as TRBV6-2 and TRBV6-3 were excluded.

The CDR3 loop spans 13 amino acids. V was pared by 4 bases and J by 6 bases, with 13 bases between. Germline assignment: CDR1 SEHNR and CDR2 FQNEAQ (reference sequence). In the case of this clone: Its target is unknown.

This TCR was sampled from a man aged 40-55 years in good health and CMV-seropositive. The chain has TRBV7-9 and TRBJ2-7; TRBD2 might be the D (5 bases). Sequenced: PBMCs. CDR3 loop: CASSSTGNSEQYF. The CDR3 nucleotides read TGTGCCAGCAGCTCAACGGGGAACTCCGAGCAGTACTTC. The complete variable domain, with remaining parts taken from reference TRBV7-9 and TRBJ2-7, reads DTGVSQNPRHKITKRGQNVTFRCDPISEHNRLYWYRQTLGQGPEFLTYFQNEAQLEKSRLLSDRFSAERPKGSFSTLEIQRTEQGDSAMYLCASSSTGNSEQYFGPGTRLTVT.